A single sample is the source of the 30 T cell receptor beta chains below, sequenced in a study of CD8+CD57+ T cells in acquired aplastic anemia. Profiles of TCR beta VDJ and CDR3 were generated from a genomic DNA template. Each CDR3 protein is one row after TCRdb ran MiXCR on the reads. Here the sample spans around 400,000 distinct CDR3 sequences, just under 70% being singletons. Sequenced material: sorted CD4+, CD8+, or CD8+CD57+ T cells (not recorded which) from PBMCs. These receptors all come from a human donor in good health, serving as a control.

The sample holds one count of this clonotype. At one boundary the junction diverges from the germline segment, which might be a read error. V usage is TRBV7-2 and J usage is TRBJ2-7; TRBD1 agrees at 8 bases. The CDR3 is 11 amino acids. CDR1 and CDR2 from the germline V gene are SGHTA and FQGNSA. The CDR3 DNA sequence: TGTGCCAGCAGCGGAGGGACAGGCGTACACTTC. This translates into CASSGGTGVHF.

The chain couples TRBV10-3 to TRBJ2-3; tentatively, D is TRBD1 (5 bases). The J call may be faulty, since TRBJ2-7 better matches the DNA end. This CDR3 contains 14 residues. In germline, CDR1 is ENHRY, CDR2 SYGVKD. The CDR3 protein is CAISGGRGTDEQYF. The CDR3 region has the DNA TGTGCCATCAGTGGGGGCCGTGGCACCGACGAGCAGTACTTC.

Worth noting for this clonotype: The CDR3 does not close with the conserved phenylalanine or tryptophan, likely indicating a read error. The CDR3 loop reads CASSRGPGRFEKLFS. The CDR3 DNA is TGTGCCAGCAGTCGCGGACCGGGAAGGTTTGAAAAACTGTTTTCT. The chain links TRBV9 to TRBJ1-4; D unresolved. Germline CDR1 is SGDLS and CDR2 is YYNGEE. CDR3 length: 15 amino acids. V lost 5 bases, J lost 7 bases, and 18 bases lay in between.

The chain couples TRBV5-1 to TRBJ1-5; tentatively, D is TRBD1 (5 bases). CDR3 length equals 14 residues. Germline CDR1 SGHRS, CDR2 YFSETQ. Trimming pared 0 bases from V and 9 bases from J, leaving 13 bases between. The chain's CDR3 is CASSLAGSDTPQHF. CDR3 in DNA: TGCGCCAGCAGCTTGGCCGGGTCGGACACGCCCCAGCATTTT.

The CDR3 is CASSLIGRTGTSYGYTF. DNA of the CDR3: TGTGCCAGCAGTTTAATAGGTAGGACAGGGACATCCTATGGCTACACCTTC. The V call is TRBV27, the J call TRBJ1-2; 8 nucleotides line up with TRBD1. The V segment lost 2 bases and the J segment 4 bases; nucleotides outside the gene matches: 12. Germline CDR1 and CDR2: MNHEY and SMNVEV (reference sequence). This CDR3 has 17 amino acids.

This clonotype was observed many times. The gene calls are TRBV6-5 and TRBJ2-3; possibly TRBD1 for D (5 bases). V was trimmed by 2 bases and J by 6 bases, leaving 12 bases between them. The CDR3 covers 14 residues. Germline V gene sequence: CDR1 MNHEY, CDR2 SVGAGI. CDR3 amino acids: CASSYHQGVDTQYF. The CDR3 DNA reads as TGTGCCAGCAGTTACCACCAGGGTGTGGATACGCAGTATTTT.

A note on this clonotype: The germline gene is not matched at one end of the junction; a read error may be the cause. The gene calls are TRBV20-1 and TRBJ2-2, with 9 bases aligning to TRBD1. The CDR3 consists of 16 residues. CDR1 is DFQATT, CDR2 SNEGSKA, per germline (reference sequence). Here the CDR3 reads CSTRDRDRGDTGELFF. In nucleotides, the CDR3 is TGCAGTACTAGAGATCGAGACAGGGGGGACACCGGGGAGCTGTTTTTT.

In its sample, this clonotype was seen once. At one boundary the junction diverges from the germline segment, which might be a read error. This chain joins TRBV20-1 and TRBJ1-1; D is uncertain. Germline CDR1 is DFQATT and CDR2 is SNEGSKA (reference sequence). The CDR3 contains 11 residues. The CDR3 spells CSASSLAAYVF. DNA for the CDR3: TGCAGTGCTAGTTCGCTAGCGGCCTATGTCTTT.

The CDR3 DNA reads TGCAGCGTTGGCCCCGAAGACGGGACCGGTGAGCAGTTCTTC. Protein: CSVGPEDGTGEQFF. This rearrangement joins TRBV29-1 to TRBJ2-1, with D perhaps given as TRBD1 or TRBD2 (5 bases each). CDR3 length: 14 amino acids. V was shortened by 4 bases and J by 9 bases, with 19 bases between the two germline ends. CDR1 and CDR2 from the germline V gene are SQVTM and ANQGSEA.

A note on this clonotype: The junction shows a germline mismatch at one end, possibly a read error. The V call is TRBV19, the J call TRBJ1-2; the D gene is possibly TRBD1 (5 bases). The CDR3 loop spans 13 amino acids. Germline CDR1 is LNHDA and CDR2 is SQIVND (reference sequence). The CDR3 DNA is TGTGCCAGTAGTATCCAGGGCAATCAGCCCTACCACTTT. This codes for CASSIQGNQPYHF. Filled out from reference TRBV19 and TRBJ1-2, the complete variable domain reads DGGITQSPKYLFRKEGQNVTLSCEQNLNHDAMYWYRQDPGQGLRLIYYSQIVNDFQKGDIAEGYSVSREKKESFPLTVTSAQKNPTAFYLCASSIQGNQPYHFGSGTRLTVV.

The chain has TRBV6-6 and TRBJ1-1; TRBD1 aligns across 9 bases. The germline V gene has CDR1 MNHNY and CDR2 SVGAGI (reference sequence). The CDR3 is made up of 14 amino acids. Unmatched junction bases numbered 8, after V lost 10 bases and J lost 2 bases. The CDR3 spells CAITADRGNTEAFF. The DNA of the CDR3 is TGTGCCATCACAGCGGACAGGGGAAACACTGAAGCTTTCTTT.

This clonotype occurred many times. This sequence joins TRBV20-1 and TRBJ2-5; 7 nucleotides match TRBD1. J lost 4 bases, V lost 0 bases, and 5 bases had no gene match. The CDR3 spans 14 residues. Germline V lookup: CDR1 DFQATT, CDR2 SNEGSKA (reference sequence). The CDR3 loop reads CSARDRQGPETQYF. In DNA, the CDR3 is TGCAGTGCTAGAGACAGACAGGGACCAGAGACCCAGTACTTC.

This clonotype was observed a single time. One end of the junction fails to match germline, which may point to a read error. This sequence joins TRBV7-6 and TRBJ2-7; possibly TRBD1 for D (5 bases). Germline V gene data show CDR1 as SGHVS and CDR2 as FNYEAQ. The CDR3 runs to 14 residues. CDR3 sequence reads: CASSLAPSPGFGDF. The CDR3 nucleotides read TGTGCCAGCAGCTTAGCGCCATCGCCAGGGTTTGGGGATTTC.

This clonotype has ten or more counts. The chain recombines TRBV30 with TRBJ1-4, with D possibly matching TRBD1 (5 bases). The V end was cut by 0 bases, the J end by 5 bases, with 10 bases between. This CDR3 is built from 14 residues. Looked up from germline, CDR1 is GTSNPN and CDR2 is SVGIG (reference sequence). CDR3 region: CAWSVVGGNEKLFF. CDR3 bases: TGTGCCTGGAGTGTGGTGGGGGGGAATGAAAAACTGTTTTTT. The entire variable domain, with the rest obtained from reference TRBV30 and TRBJ1-4, is as follows: SQTIHQWPATLVQPVGSPLSLECTVEGTSNPNLYWYRQAAGRGLQLLFYSVGIGQISSEVPQNLSASRPQDRQFILSSKKLLLSDSGFYLCAWSVVGGNEKLFFGSGTQLSVL.

V is TRBV19 and J is TRBJ2-7, with 10 bases identical to TRBD1. The trim removed 4 bases at V and 5 bases at J, leaving 2 bases unmatched. Germline CDR1 is LNHDA and CDR2 is SQIVND (reference sequence). The CDR3 length is 13 residues. CDR3 region: CASSTDRGNEQYF. CDR3 in DNA: TGTGCCAGTAGTACGGACAGGGGGAACGAGCAGTACTTC.

The chain carries TRBV11-2 and TRBJ1-4, with D perhaps TRBD1 (5 bases). The V end lost 2 bases, the J end lost 8 bases, and 12 bases lay between the germline ends. The CDR3 covers 14 residues. Germline V CDR1 and CDR2: SGHAT, FQNNGV. CDR3 amino acids: CASSLPASGEKLFF. The DNA of the CDR3 is TGTGCCAGCAGCTTACCGGCCTCAGGGGAAAAACTGTTTTTT.

The rearrangement uses TRBV7-2 and TRBJ2-1, with TRBD2 as a possible D gene (6 bases). V was cut by 1 base and J by 8 bases, with 9 bases left in between. The CDR3 has 13 residues. CDR1 and CDR2 (germline): SGHTA, FQGNSA. Here the CDR3 DNA reads TGTGCCAGCAGCTTAGTAGCTAGCGATGAGCAGTTCTTC. This gives the protein CASSLVASDEQFF.

Many counts were recorded for this clonotype. The chain uses TRBV5-1 and TRBJ1-4; 7 bases agree with TRBD1. Unmatched junction bases numbered 9, after V lost 3 bases and J lost 7 bases. The CDR3 consists of 15 residues. Germline assignment: CDR1 SGHRS and CDR2 YFSETQ. The CDR3 loop reads CASSSTRGWGEKLFF. DNA of the CDR3: TGCGCCAGCAGCTCGACCAGGGGGTGGGGTGAAAAACTGTTTTTT.

The V gene is TRBV20-1, the J gene TRBJ2-1; D is unclear. From germline, CDR1 is DFQATT and CDR2 SNEGSKA (reference sequence). V gave up 4 bases and J gave up 6 bases, with 7 bases separating them. This CDR3 spans 11 amino acids. CDR3 residues: CSAITCNEQFF. DNA of the CDR3: TGCAGTGCTATAACATGCAATGAGCAGTTCTTC.

The V call is TRBV20-1, the J call TRBJ2-5, with D perhaps matching TRBD1 (5 bases). The CDR3 sequence is 13 residues long. Germline CDR1 is DFQATT and CDR2 is SNEGSKA (reference sequence). Trimming took 0 bases from V and 3 from J, leaving 8 bases between them. The CDR3 DNA reads TGCAGTGCTAGAGACCCACAGGAAGAGACCCAGTACTTC. The encoded protein is CSARDPQEETQYF.

V gene TRBV29-1 combines with J gene TRBJ2-3, with 9 positions matching TRBD2. Trimming cost V 5 bases and J 1 base; bases outside gene matches: 10. Germline V gene lookup returns CDR1 SQVTM and CDR2 ANQGSEA. This CDR3 has 16 amino acids. The CDR3 nucleotides read TGCAGCGTTATGGGGGCTAGCGGGGAACGCACAGATACGCAGTATTTT. Protein product: CSVMGASGERTDTQYF.

This clonotype occurred many times. V and J are TRBV19 and TRBJ1-1, with D unresolved. The CDR3 sequence is 11 residues long. V lost 6 bases to trimming and J lost 7 bases, with 9 bases between them. The germline V gene has CDR1 LNHDA and CDR2 SQIVND (reference sequence). The DNA for the CDR3 is TGTGCCAGTAGCACCCTACGTGAAGCTTTCTTT. Protein product: CASSTLREAFF.

V usage is TRBV11-1 and J usage is TRBJ2-6, with D possibly matching TRBD2 (5 bases). Looked up from germline, CDR1 is SGHAT and CDR2 is FQDESV (reference sequence). This CDR3 has 17 amino acids. V lost 3 bases and J 5 bases, leaving 17 bases between the germline ends. This chain's CDR3 is CASSLARGLSRANVLTF. In DNA form, the CDR3 reads TGTGCCAGCAGCTTGGCCCGAGGGTTGAGTAGGGCCAACGTCCTGACTTTC.

This chain joins TRBV15 and TRBJ1-2, with 10 bases matching TRBD1. V was pared by 5 bases and J by 7 bases, with 4 bases of the junction left unmatched. Germline loops: CDR1 LNHNV, CDR2 YYDKDF (reference sequence). The CDR3 loop spans 13 amino acids. Here the CDR3 reads CATSPRTGGGYTF. The CDR3 nucleotides are TGTGCCACCAGCCCAAGGACAGGGGGTGGCTACACCTTC.

Comment on this clonotype: Because it lacks the conserved phenylalanine or tryptophan at the end, this CDR3 is likely a read error. V gene TRBV7-4 combines with J gene TRBJ2-7, with TRBD1 matching 10 bases. The V and J ends lost 7 bases and 6 bases, in that order; junction bases with no gene match: 6. The CDR3 length is 13 residues. Germline CDR1 and CDR2: SGHVT and SQSDAQ. Here the CDR3 reads CASTGDRGREQYS. CDR3 in DNA: TGTGCCAGCACCGGAGACAGGGGGCGCGAGCAGTACTCC.

This chain joins TRBV5-1 and TRBJ1-1, with 10 nucleotides matching TRBD1. The J segment lost 4 bases and the V segment lost 7 bases, leaving 10 bases of the junction unmatched. Germline V gene lookup returns CDR1 SGHRS and CDR2 YFSETQ. This CDR3 has 15 amino acids. Written as DNA, the CDR3 is TGCGCCAGCGGTTCAACCGGGACAGGGGTCACTGAAGCTTTCTTT. Amino acids: CASGSTGTGVTEAFF.

V gene TRBV6-1 combines with J gene TRBJ1-1, with no clear D. This CDR3 has 14 amino acids. The germline gives CDR1 MNHNS, CDR2 SASEGT. The CDR3 region has the DNA TGTACCGGTGATGCACTGAGGCAGAACACTGAAGCTTTCTTT. It is translated as CTGDALRQNTEAFF.

This clonotype showed up many times. Here the CDR3 DNA reads TGTGCCAGCAGCTTTGGTTTAGGGGGGGCCAACGTCCTGACTTTC. This codes for CASSFGLGGANVLTF. The rearrangement joins TRBV5-4 to TRBJ2-6; the D is unclear. Trimming removed 2 bases from V and 4 bases from J, with 10 bases in between. The length of the CDR3 is 15 residues. Per germline, CDR1 SGHNT and CDR2 YYREEE (reference sequence).

This clonotype was counted many times. The V gene is TRBV5-4, the J gene TRBJ1-1; possible D gene TRBD1, 6 bases. This CDR3 is built from 13 residues. The V and J ends lost 7 bases and 5 bases respectively, with 15 bases between them. Per germline, CDR1 SGHNT and CDR2 YYREEE (reference sequence). CDR3 sequence: CASGTGGLTEAFF. The CDR3 DNA sequence: TGTGCCAGCGGAACGGGGGGCCTGACTGAAGCTTTCTTT.

Regarding this clonotype: Germline and junction disagree at one end, which may indicate a read error. The chain has TRBV7-3 and TRBJ2-7, with TRBD2 identical over 7 bases. The CDR3 is 15 amino acids. Germline V gene sequence: CDR1 SGHTA, CDR2 FQGTGA. CDR3 DNA sequence: TGCGCCAGCAGCTCTGGTCCAGCGGGGCTGCACGAGCAGTACTTC. Amino acids: CASSSGPAGLHEQYF.